Included here is one T cell receptor (beta chain) sequence, with context. Its antigen is not known. Isolation of CD4+ naive, central memory, regulatory and stem cell-like memory cells was achieved by sorting via CD45RO/CCR7/CD25/CD127/CD95/CD27. Looked up from germline, CDR1 is MDHEN and CDR2 is SYDVKM. This CDR3 spans 13 amino acids. Trimming pared 7 bases from V and 5 bases from J, leaving 14 bases between. The sample comes from a study of beta chain features in type 1 diabetes. Study as a whole: Age, gender and cell yields were alike across patients and healthy donors.

Study conclusions and caveats: Type 1 diabetes patients had VDJ junctions that carried fewer insertions and more deletions. TCRB CDR3s from Type 1 diabetes patients were moderately but significantly shorter in all four CD4+ subsets.

Expressed TCRB transcripts were sequenced because the entire RNA isolate underwent reverse transcription. Here immunoSEQ multiplex PCR was the method, and the copy in TCRdb shows in-frame clones only, minus some. The sample yields about 52,000 clones, around 40% seen once. Source material: Tregs from blood. This chain uses TRBV28 with TRBJ2-5; D is unresolved. This TCR was sampled from a man aged 25 to 40 with type 1 diabetes. The CDR3 DNA follows: TGTGCCAGCACCACCCACCCTAGGGAGACCCAGTACTTC. Translation: CASTTHPRETQYF.